This T cell receptor (beta chain) was found in a study of T cell responses to AZD1222 COVID-19 vaccine. Repertoires were generated with immunoSEQ multiplex PCR, while TCRdb's copy carries only in-frame clones and drops some. The sample has about 86,000 clones, 85% to 90% seen once. The V end lost 6 bases, the J end lost 6 bases, and 8 bases lay between the germline ends. This CDR3 spans 12 amino acids. The clonotype was recovered from an adult who received the AZD1222 COVID-19 vaccine. The sample consisted of peripheral blood, taken 28 days after the second AZD1222 dose. This chain links TRBV12-3 or TRBV12-4 with TRBJ2-2; no clear D gene. CDR3 coding DNA: TGTGCCAGCAGCCAGGACGCCGGGGAGCTGTTTTTT. Its protein is CASSQDAGELFF.